This passage covers 10 T cell receptor beta chains from one sample sequenced in a study of OX40 agonist ivuxolimab in advanced cancers. Produced via immunoSEQ multiplex PCR; TCRdb's table is partial and in-frame only. The table includes under 25,000 clones, about nine tenths detected once. The sample was CD4+ or CD8+ T cells sorted from blood, taken in a trial of the OX40 agonist ivuxolimab. Receptors were obtained from an adult with an advanced solid tumor such as melanoma, head and neck, liver or kidney cancer.

The gene calls are TRBV6-6 and TRBJ1-5, with D perhaps matching TRBD1 (5 bases). V shed 6 bases and J shed 2 bases, with 11 bases lying between them. Germline V gene data show CDR1 as MNHNY and CDR2 as SVGAGI (reference sequence). The CDR3 has 14 residues. The CDR3 is CASRRKGGNQPQHF. The CDR3 nucleotides are TGTGCCAGCAGGAGGAAAGGGGGCAATCAGCCCCAGCATTTT.

The gene calls are TRBV28 and TRBJ1-2; D call uncertain. Germline assignment: CDR1 MDHEN and CDR2 SYDVKM. This CDR3 spans 14 amino acids. With 1 base removed from V and 3 bases from J, the gap between germline ends came to 9 bases. The CDR3 bases are TGTGCCAGCAGTTTATTTAGGGTTGACTATGGCTACACCTTC. The encoded protein is CASSLFRVDYGYTF.

By share, this clone counts as medium-sized (0.01 to 0.1%). J is TRBJ2-2 and V is TRBV6-5; D is ambiguous. Trimming stripped 6 bases from V and 9 bases from J, with 17 bases between. The CDR3 sequence is 14 residues long. CDR1 MNHEY and CDR2 SVGAGI come from the germline V gene. The CDR3 protein is CASRTLGSDRELFF. CDR3 coding DNA: TGTGCCAGCAGGACTCTGGGGTCGGACCGGGAGCTGTTTTTT.

The chain's CDR3 is CSVQDRDEQYF. CDR3 nucleotides: TGCAGCGTTCAGGACAGGGACGAGCAGTACTTC. The chain is built from TRBV29-1 and TRBJ2-7; the match to TRBD1 covers 8 bases. Germline CDR1 reads SQVTM; CDR2 reads ANQGSEA. The ends lost 5 bases at V and 5 bases at J; junction bases unmatched: 2. The CDR3 covers 11 residues.

The genes are TRBV7-9 and TRBJ1-5, with TRBD1 matching 8 bases. Germline CDR1 SEHNR, CDR2 FQNEAQ (reference sequence). V lost 2 bases to trimming and J lost 1 base; unmatched junction nucleotides: 1. The length of the CDR3 is 15 residues. The CDR3 sequence: CASSLSGGSNQPQHF. CDR3 coding DNA: TGTGCCAGCAGCTTATCAGGGGGCAGCAATCAGCCCCAGCATTTT.

The chain employs TRBV28 and TRBJ2-7, with D uncertain. Germline-derived CDR1 and CDR2 are MDHEN and SYDVKM. Trimming left V 2 bases short and J 4 bases short, with 6 bases between. The length of the CDR3 is 12 residues. The CDR3 spells CASSLVKYEQYF. CDR3 coding DNA: TGTGCCAGCAGTTTAGTCAAGTACGAGCAGTACTTC.

J is TRBJ2-7 and V is TRBV7-9; 8 bases align to TRBD1. V was clipped by 2 bases and J by 6 bases; unmatched bases: 9. This CDR3 is built from 15 residues. CDR1 and CDR2 from the germline V gene are SEHNR and FQNEAQ (reference sequence). The CDR3 reads CASSLLDRGRREQYF. CDR3 bases: TGTGCCAGCAGCTTACTTGACAGGGGAAGGCGCGAGCAGTACTTC.

This chain joins TRBV6-1 and TRBJ2-4; a weak D match, TRBD2 (5 bases). CDR1 and CDR2 from the germline V gene are MNHNS and SASEGT. V was cut by 0 bases and J by 0 bases, with 9 bases left in between. CDR3 length equals 16 residues. Here the CDR3 reads CASSEAHEGAKNIQYF. The DNA for the CDR3 is TGTGCCAGCAGTGAAGCGCATGAGGGAGCCAAAAACATTCAGTACTTC.

The gene calls are TRBV19 and TRBJ2-2; D ambiguous. Germline V gives CDR1 LNHDA, CDR2 SQIVND (reference sequence). The germline V and J ends were trimmed by 1 base and 4 bases, with 7 bases remaining between them. The CDR3 contains 14 residues. The CDR3 DNA reads TGTGCCAGTAGTATAGGTCAGCGCACCGGGGAGCTGTTTTTT. This sequence encodes CASSIGQRTGELFF.

The chain uses TRBV30 and TRBJ2-7; no clear D. Between the trimmed V and J ends, which lost 0 bases and 3 bases, there was a span of 6 bases. In germline, CDR1 is GTSNPN, CDR2 SVGIG (reference sequence). The CDR3 spans 12 residues. DNA of the CDR3: TGTGCCTGGAGTGTATACAACTACGAGCAGTACTTC. The encoded protein is CAWSVYNYEQYF.